These T cell receptor beta chains were read from a single sample in a study of siplizumab effects on memory and regulatory T cells. Only in-frame clones appear in the TCRdb table, and some are missing; sequencing was by immunoSEQ multiplex PCR. The sample has fewer than 120,000 clones, approximately 92% seen once. Sequencing was carried out using CD4+ T cells sorted from blood. These receptors all come from a human donor in good health. CDR3s include the opening cysteine and the closing phenylalanine or tryptophan. The D gene is left open where the match is weak. The size field is filled for only some rows; it gives once, few, many or a size class.

>TRBJ2-2|TRBD2|TRBV5-4|-
CASSQPTSGGGELFF
TGTGCCAGCAGCCAACCGACTAGCGGGGGTGGGGAGCTGTTTTTT
>TRBJ1-2|-|TRBV4-1|-
CASSQQAVANYGYTF
TGCGCCAGCAGCCAACAGGCCGTAGCTAACTATGGCTACACCTTC
>TRBJ1-4|-|TRBV19|-
CASRVGPMNEKLFF
TGTGCCAGTAGGGTAGGTCCGATGAATGAAAAACTGTTTTTT
>TRBJ1-1|-|TRBV19|-
CASRWSLNTEAFF
TGTGCCAGTAGGTGGTCTCTGAACACTGAAGCTTTCTTT
>TRBJ2-7|-|TRBV10-3|-
CAIGIAAVRGYEQYF
TGTGCCATCGGAATAGCTGCTGTCAGGGGCTACGAGCAGTACTTC
>TRBJ1-1|-|TRBV6-5|-
CASSPRANTEAFF
TGTGCCAGCAGTCCCAGGGCGAACACTGAAGCTTTCTTT
>TRBJ2-4|-|TRBV7-2|-
CASSFPQTGAKNIQYF
TGTGCCAGCAGCTTCCCTCAAACGGGGGCCAAAAACATTCAGTACTTC
>TRBJ1-2|TRBD1|TRBV27|once
CASSPSTGNGYTF
TGTGCCAGCAGTCCTTCGACAGGGAATGGCTACACCTTC
>TRBJ1-2|-|TRBV19|-
CASNREAYGYTF
TGTGCCAGCAACAGGGAGGCCTATGGCTACACCTTC
>TRBJ1-1|-|TRBV6-6|-
CASNGQNTEAFF
TGTGCCAGCAATGGACAGAACACTGAAGCTTTCTTT
>TRBJ2-2|TRBD2|TRBV9|-
CASSALAGGTTGELFF
TGTGCCAGCAGCGCACTAGCGGGGGGGACCACCGGGGAGCTGTTTTTT
>TRBJ2-1|TRBD2|TRBV7-3|-
CASSSGTRRSYNEQFF
TGTGCCAGCAGCTCTGGGACTAGACGATCCTACAATGAGCAGTTCTTC
>TRBJ2-5|-|TRBV10-2|-
CASSESSSTETQYF
TGCGCCAGCAGTGAGTCGTCTAGCACGGAGACCCAGTACTTC
>TRBJ2-3|-|TRBV14|-
CASSLISKIDTQYF
TGTGCCAGCAGCCTAATCTCGAAGATAGATACGCAGTATTTT
>TRBJ2-3|TRBD2|TRBV4-1|-
CASSQDGGEDTQYF
TGCGCCAGCAGCCAAGATGGGGGGGAAGATACGCAGTATTTT
>TRBJ2-2|-|TRBV9|-
CASSYDIRGYTGELFF
TGTGCCAGCAGCTATGACATCAGGGGATACACCGGGGAGCTGTTTTTT
>TRBJ2-4|-|TRBV6-5|-
CASSSSTDIQYF
TGTGCCAGCAGTTCGTCGACAGACATTCAGTACTTC
>TRBJ2-7|TRBD2|TRBV9|few
CASSAHSGAYEQYF
TGTGCCAGCAGCGCACATAGCGGGGCCTACGAGCAGTACTTC
>TRBJ2-3|TRBD1|TRBV2|-
CASSKQGASTDTQYF
TGTGCCAGCAGTAAACAGGGGGCTAGCACAGATACGCAGTATTTT
>TRBJ1-1|-|TRBV6-5|-
CATRVRGKNTEAFF
TGTGCCACCCGGGTCCGGGGAAAGAACACTGAAGCTTTCTTT
>TRBJ1-6|-|TRBV5-1|-
CASSLVAADNSPLHF
TGCGCCAGCAGCTTGGTGGCGGCGGATAATTCACCCCTCCACTTT
>TRBJ2-3|TRBD2|TRBV5-1|-
CASSPIGGTSGRPDTQYF
TGCGCCAGCAGCCCCATTGGGGGGACTAGCGGTAGGCCAGATACGCAGTATTTT
>TRBJ2-7|-|TRBV5-1|-
CASSPLTGSSYEQYF
TGCGCCAGCAGCCCCTTAACAGGGAGCTCCTACGAGCAGTACTTC
>TRBJ2-2|-|TRBV5-8|once
CASSGRPGELFF
TGTGCCAGCAGCGGCAGGCCCGGGGAGCTGTTTTTT
>TRBJ1-1|-|TRBV29-1|-
CSVLGNTEAFF
TGCAGCGTTCTGGGGAACACTGAAGCTTTCTTT
>TRBJ1-5|-|TRBV30|-
CAWSYRVGGNQPQHF
TGTGCCTGGAGCTACAGGGTTGGTGGCAATCAGCCCCAGCATTTT
>TRBJ1-1|-|TRBV29-1|-
CSVAGQLNTEAFF
TGCAGCGTTGCCGGACAGTTGAACACTGAAGCTTTCTTT
>TRBJ2-3|TRBD2|TRBV4-1|-
CASSGTSGLSSTDTQYF
TGCGCCAGCAGCGGGACTAGCGGGCTAAGCAGCACAGATACGCAGTATTTT
>TRBJ2-2|-|TRBV4-1|-
CASRHVAGELFF
TGCGCCAGCAGGCACGTAGCCGGGGAGCTGTTTTTT
>TRBJ1-3|-|TRBV4-1|-
CASSQWYGESGNTIYF
TGCGCCAGCAGCCAATGGTACGGGGAGTCTGGAAACACCATATATTTT
>TRBJ1-1|-|TRBV28|-
CASSSLWGGIAEAFF
TGTGCCAGCAGTTCCTTGTGGGGGGGGATCGCTGAAGCTTTCTTT
>TRBJ2-3|TRBD2|TRBV7-7|-
CASSTGGVSTDTQYF
TGTGCTAGCAGCACCGGGGGGGTCTCGACAGATACGCAGTATTTT
>TRBJ2-5|TRBD1|TRBV9|-
CASSQGARETQYF
TGTGCCAGCAGCCAGGGGGCACGCGAGACCCAGTACTTC
>TRBJ2-7|-|TRBV7-8|-
CASSLVWGHQYYEQYF
TGTGCCAGCAGCTTAGTGTGGGGACACCAATACTACGAGCAGTACTTC
>TRBJ1-2|-|TRBV6-1|once
CASRTTAESNYGYTF
TGTGCCAGCAGGACGACAGCTGAATCTAACTATGGCTACACCTTC
>TRBJ2-3|TRBD1|TRBV9|-
CASSVLNRGDTQYF
TGTGCCAGCAGCGTATTGAACAGGGGAGATACGCAGTATTTT
>TRBJ1-3|-|TRBV2|-
CASSEGGLGNTIYF
TGTGCCAGCAGTGAAGGGGGACTCGGAAACACCATATATTTT
>TRBJ2-5|TRBD1|TRBV15|-
CATSRGQGNQETQYF
TGTGCCACCAGCAGAGGACAGGGAAACCAAGAGACCCAGTACTTC
>TRBJ2-7|-|TRBV28|-
CASRYGGQSYEQYF
TGTGCCAGCAGGTATGGAGGTCAGAGCTACGAGCAGTACTTC
>TRBJ1-2|-|TRBV5-1|-
CASSPTRVYGYTF
TGCGCCAGCAGCCCTACACGAGTCTATGGCTACACCTTC
>TRBJ1-5|-|TRBV6-1|-
CASSEGWRARPQHF
TGTGCCAGCAGTGAAGGGTGGCGGGCTCGACCCCAGCATTTT
>TRBJ1-2|-|TRBV7-8|-
CAVKGGDYGYTF
TGTGCCGTGAAAGGAGGAGACTATGGCTACACCTTC
>TRBJ2-3|-|TRBV11-3|once
CASSLGGSGNTQYF
TGTGCCAGCAGCTTAGGAGGGTCCGGTAATACGCAGTATTTT
>TRBJ2-5|-|TRBV4-1|-
CASSQWQGETQYF
TGCGCCAGCAGCCAATGGCAGGGCGAGACCCAGTACTTC
>TRBJ1-4|-|TRBV2|-
CASSAGVNRKLFF
TGTGCCAGCAGTGCTGGGGTGAATAGGAAACTGTTTTTT
>TRBJ1-1|-|TRBV6-1|-
CASTKPGWDHTEAFF
TGTGCCAGCACTAAGCCCGGGTGGGATCACACTGAAGCTTTCTTT
>TRBJ2-1|-|TRBV7-8|-
CASSLDRGAGDEQFF
TGTGCCAGCAGCTTAGACCGAGGCGCAGGGGATGAGCAGTTCTTC